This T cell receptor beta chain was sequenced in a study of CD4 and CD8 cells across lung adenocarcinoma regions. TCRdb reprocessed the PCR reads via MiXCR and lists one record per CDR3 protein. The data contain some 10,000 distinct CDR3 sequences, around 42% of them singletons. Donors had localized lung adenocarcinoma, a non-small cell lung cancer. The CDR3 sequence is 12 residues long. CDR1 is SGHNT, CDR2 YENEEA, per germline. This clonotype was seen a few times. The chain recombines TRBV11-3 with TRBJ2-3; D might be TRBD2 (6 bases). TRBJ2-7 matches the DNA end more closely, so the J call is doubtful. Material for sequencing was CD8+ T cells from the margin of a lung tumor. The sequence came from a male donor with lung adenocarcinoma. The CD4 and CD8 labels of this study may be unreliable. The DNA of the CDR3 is TGTGCCAGCAGCCGGCGGGATAATGAGCAGTACTTC. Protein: CASSRRDNEQYF.